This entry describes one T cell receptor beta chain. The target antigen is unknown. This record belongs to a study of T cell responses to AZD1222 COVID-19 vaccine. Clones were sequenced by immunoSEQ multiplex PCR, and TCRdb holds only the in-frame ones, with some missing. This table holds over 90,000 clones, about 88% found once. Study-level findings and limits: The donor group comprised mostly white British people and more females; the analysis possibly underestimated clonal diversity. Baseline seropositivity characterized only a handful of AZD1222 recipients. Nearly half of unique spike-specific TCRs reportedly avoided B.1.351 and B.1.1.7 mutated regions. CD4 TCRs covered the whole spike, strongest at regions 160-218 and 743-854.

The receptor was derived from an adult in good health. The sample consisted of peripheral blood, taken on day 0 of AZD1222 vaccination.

The CDR3 DNA is TGTGCCAGCAGAACAGGGGGCGATCGATCACCCCTCCACTTT. Translation gives CASRTGGDRSPLHF. This sequence joins TRBV28 and TRBJ1-6; 9 bases agree with TRBD1. The CDR3 runs 14 residues. Germline V lookup: CDR1 MDHEN, CDR2 SYDVKM. The junction had 7 bases not matched to a gene; V was cut back by 6 bases and J by 10 bases.